This entry features one T cell receptor (beta chain) sequence. What it recognizes is unknown. Germline loops: CDR1 MRHNA, CDR2 SNTAGT. V was pared by 6 bases and J by 2 bases, with 13 bases between. This CDR3 contains 14 residues. The PCR ran on 60 Vbeta and 13 Jbeta primers. Assay: immunoSEQ multiplex PCR; the TCRdb copy retains only in-frame clones and omits some. The data contain about 100,000 clones, 73% of them singletons. This entry belongs to a study of cytomegalovirus exposure and HLA in healthy donors. The study, taken as a whole, reports: The study flagged some 170 TCR beta chains as cytomegalovirus-associated. Accounts indicate the classifier identified cytomegalovirus status with strong specificity and sensitivity. For TCR beta chains, V- and J-gene trimming was later linked to a missense DCLRE1C variant.

This clonotype was sampled from a man between 25 and 39 years old in good health and CMV-seronegative. The chain couples TRBV6-4 to TRBJ1-1; D remains ambiguous. Sequencing was performed on PBMCs. The CDR3 sequence: CASSPDWGNTEAFF. The CDR3 nucleotides read TGTGCCAGCAGCCCGGACTGGGGAAACACTGAAGCTTTCTTT.